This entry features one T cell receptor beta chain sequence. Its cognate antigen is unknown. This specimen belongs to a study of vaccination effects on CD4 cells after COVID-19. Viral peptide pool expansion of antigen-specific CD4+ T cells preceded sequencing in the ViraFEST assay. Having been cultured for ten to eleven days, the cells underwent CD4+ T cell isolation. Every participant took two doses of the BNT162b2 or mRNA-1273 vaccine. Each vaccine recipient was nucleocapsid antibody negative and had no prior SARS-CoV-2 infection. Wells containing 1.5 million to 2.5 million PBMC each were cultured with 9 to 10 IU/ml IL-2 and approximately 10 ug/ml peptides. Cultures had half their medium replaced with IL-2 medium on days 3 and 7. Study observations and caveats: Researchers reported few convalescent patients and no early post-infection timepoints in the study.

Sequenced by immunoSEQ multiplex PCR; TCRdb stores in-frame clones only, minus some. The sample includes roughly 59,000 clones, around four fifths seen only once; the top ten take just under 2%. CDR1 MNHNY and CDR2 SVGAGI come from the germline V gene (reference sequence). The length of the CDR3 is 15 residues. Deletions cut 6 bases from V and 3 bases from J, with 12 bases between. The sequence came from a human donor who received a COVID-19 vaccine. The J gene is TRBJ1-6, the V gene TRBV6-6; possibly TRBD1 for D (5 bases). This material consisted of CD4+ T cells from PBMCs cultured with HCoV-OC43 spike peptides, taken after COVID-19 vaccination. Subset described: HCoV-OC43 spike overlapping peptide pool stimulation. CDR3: CASSIDRSYNSPLHF. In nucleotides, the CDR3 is TGTGCCAGCAGCATCGACAGAAGCTATAATTCACCCCTCCACTTT.